This T cell receptor beta chain is from a study of T-cell memory formation after mild COVID-19. Points on this clonotype: Antigen: not known.

The V end was cut by 5 bases, the J end by 4 bases, with 18 bases between. The CDR3 length is 15 residues. Using constant-segment primers, 5'RACE produced TCR alpha and TCR beta cDNA libraries carrying sample barcodes and UMIs. A single record per CDR3 protein comes from TCRdb applying MiXCR to the 5' RACE reads. The data show roughly 130,000 distinct CDR3 sequences, about 15% seen once. Study results and caveats: Memory sampled before infection contained some responding clones, suggesting cross-reactive memory joined. Later expanders leaned CD4+, whereas day 15 to 85 contracting clones were balanced CD4/CD8.

Sequenced sample: PBMCs or a T cell subset sorted from them (not recorded which). This TCR derives from an adult woman who had mild COVID-19 (a few samples of this study predate the infection). Cell type and time point are not known. This chain uses TRBV12-3 or TRBV12-4 with TRBJ2-7; the D gene is possibly TRBD2 (5 bases). The CDR3 coding sequence is TGTGCCAGCAGTCCCGGGAATAAGGGCCTTTACGAGCAGTACTTC. It specifies CASSPGNKGLYEQYF.